This TCR beta chain is drawn from a study of regulatory T cells in long-lasting Graves disease. Trimming removed 2 bases at V and 5 bases at J, with 21 bases between. This CDR3 comprises 17 residues. CDR1 SGHDN and CDR2 FVKESK come from the germline V gene. As to time point: newly diagnosed GD, antithyroid drugs for less than 3 months. The TCR library used RNA extracted from PBMCs. HTBI primers from iRepertoire and Arm-PCR of CDR3 regions yielded the TCR beta libraries. Using its own MiXCR run on the multiplex PCR reads, TCRdb lists one record per CDR3 protein. The sample shows roughly 530,000 distinct CDR3 sequences, roughly 15% of them seen only once. The same sample was also studied in work on T cells in Graves' hyperthyroidism and ophthalmopathy.

The material sequenced was peripheral blood mononuclear cells (PBMCs), taken at new diagnosis, from a patient treated with antithyroid drugs. The TCR sequence derives from a woman aged 35-60 years with Graves disease. The V and J genes are TRBV14 and TRBJ1-2; D might be TRBD1 (5 bases). CDR3 amino acids: CASSQRSATGGYYGYTF. In DNA, the CDR3 is TGTGCCAGCAGCCAACGGTCAGCCACTGGGGGATATTATGGCTACACCTTC.